These 9 T cell receptor beta chains originate from one sample sequenced in a study of CD8 T cells in ankylosing spondylitis. Each CDR3 protein is one row after TCRdb ran MiXCR on the 5' RACE reads. The data hold 300,000 to 400,000 distinct CDR3 sequences, with about 15% observed a single time. The material sequenced was blood, either unsorted or a sorted T cell fraction (not recorded which). The source is a male donor with ankylosing spondylitis or in good health (not recorded which).

This clonotype was counted between two and nine times. The V and J genes are TRBV5-1 and TRBJ2-7; 8 positions agree with TRBD1. J lost 0 bases, V lost 5 bases, and 10 bases had no gene match. Germline CDR1 is SGHRS and CDR2 is YFSETQ. The CDR3 consists of 16 residues. The CDR3 here is CASRDQRTGSSYEQYF. The CDR3, as DNA: TGCGCCAGCAGGGATCAGAGGACAGGGAGCTCCTACGAGCAGTACTTC. Full variable domain (missing parts from reference TRBV5-1 and TRBJ2-7): KAGVTQTPRYLIKTRGQQVTLSCSPISGHRSVSWYQQTPGQGLQFLFEYFSETQRNKGNFPGRFSGRQFSNSRSEMNVSTLELGDSALYLCASRDQRTGSSYEQYFGPGTRLTVT.

This clonotype was observed a handful of times. V is TRBV6-6 and J is TRBJ2-5, with D unresolved. Germline CDR1 MNHNY, CDR2 SVGAGI (reference sequence). CDR3 length equals 11 residues. The germline V and J ends were trimmed by 6 bases and 7 bases, with 9 bases remaining between them. The CDR3 DNA follows: TGTGCCAGCAGCATGGCCGGGACCCAGTACTTC. Amino acid sequence: CASSMAGTQYF.

This rearrangement joins TRBV5-1 to TRBJ2-1, with TRBD1 identical over 8 bases. The CDR3 is 15 amino acids. V shed 4 bases, J shed 4 bases, and the junction held 7 bases outside the gene matches. CDR1 and CDR2 from the germline V gene are SGHRS and YFSETQ. CDR3 loop: CASSPGTGLYNEQFF. The CDR3 bases are TGCGCCAGCAGCCCGGGGACAGGTTTATACAATGAGCAGTTCTTC.

This clonotype appeared many times. The chain carries TRBV12-3 or TRBV12-4 and TRBJ1-2; D unclear. The CDR3 runs to 12 residues. The V and J ends lost 6 bases and 8 bases respectively, with 13 bases between them. The DNA for the CDR3 is TGTGCCAGCAGCTTTACAGTAAACGGCTACACCTTC. This gives the protein CASSFTVNGYTF.

This chain connects TRBV3-1 to TRBJ2-1; 12 positions agree with TRBD2. The CDR3 has 18 residues. Trimming removed 0 bases from V and 6 bases from J; junction bases left unmatched: 9. Looked up from germline, CDR1 is LGHDT and CDR2 is YNNKEL (reference sequence). The CDR3 region has the DNA TGTGCCAGCAGCCAAGAACTAGCGGGGGGACCGTTGTCCAATGAGCAGTTCTTC. Its translation is CASSQELAGGPLSNEQFF.

The rearrangement joins TRBV27 to TRBJ2-1; TRBD1 aligns across 7 bases. Per the germline V gene, CDR1 is MNHEY and CDR2 is SMNVEV (reference sequence). The CDR3 has 14 residues. V lost 2 bases, J lost 8 bases, and 6 bases stayed unmatched. CDR3 sequence (DNA): TGTGCCAGCAGTTTAGGACAGGTTGGACATGAGCAGTTCTTC. This encodes CASSLGQVGHEQFF.

V usage is TRBV18 and J usage is TRBJ1-4; TRBD1 might be the D (5 bases). Germline V CDR1 and CDR2: KGHSH, LQKENI. Trimming removed 0 bases from V and 14 bases from J, with 13 bases in between. There are 13 residues in the CDR3. CDR3 sequence: CASSPPPGGRLFF. Written as DNA, the CDR3 is TGTGCCAGCTCACCACCTCCCGGGGGAAGGCTGTTTTTT.

This clonotype was picked up a small number of times. This chain joins TRBV5-1 and TRBJ1-1; 8 bases are shared with TRBD1. With V trimmed by 3 bases and J by 3 bases, 4 bases remained unmatched. The length of the CDR3 is 14 residues. CDR1 is SGHRS and CDR2 is YFSETQ in the germline V gene. The CDR3 DNA reads as TGCGCCAGCAGCTGGAAGACAGGGGACACTGAAGCTTTCTTT. Amino acids: CASSWKTGDTEAFF.

This chain connects TRBV5-1 to TRBJ1-1, with a possible D match to TRBD1 (5 bases). Germline CDR1 SGHRS, CDR2 YFSETQ. Deletions cut 1 base from V and 1 base from J, with 11 bases between. This CDR3 is built from 15 residues. CDR3 nucleotides: TGCGCCAGCAGCTTGTGGCAGGGATCGAACACTGAAGCTTTCTTT. This gives the protein CASSLWQGSNTEAFF. The full variable domain, its missing parts supplied by reference TRBV5-1 and TRBJ1-1, is KAGVTQTPRYLIKTRGQQVTLSCSPISGHRSVSWYQQTPGQGLQFLFEYFSETQRNKGNFPGRFSGRQFSNSRSEMNVSTLELGDSALYLCASSLWQGSNTEAFFGQGTRLTVV.